This T cell receptor beta chain was recorded in a study of blood T cell repertoires in COVID-19. About the research overall: Acute-phase and convalescent COVID-19 samples originated in the United States, Italy and Spain. Nucleic acid was either cDNA or gDNA, and it came from T cells, B-cell-depleted T cells, or PBMCs.

In the original workflow: The authors estimated nucleated cell counts from reference gene primer amplification. Clones were read by immunoSEQ multiplex PCR, and TCRdb kept only the in-frame ones, dropping some. Clone size and V and J calls were adopted from that table, with D and trimming inferred from the DNA. The data contain a few hundred thousand clones, roughly 86% of them singletons. CDR1 and CDR2 (germline): SGHNT, YYREEE (reference sequence). V shed 0 bases and J shed 9 bases, with 7 bases lying between them. This CDR3 has 12 residues. This clone was detected only once. The sequence was collected from a woman in her 50s with COVID-19, enrolled during active disease. The rearrangement uses TRBV5-4 and TRBJ2-1; D remains ambiguous. The sequenced material came from peripheral blood. CDR3 in amino acids: CASSLGLGEQFF. The CDR3 DNA sequence: TGTGCCAGCAGCTTGGGACTGGGTGAGCAGTTCTTC.